The 22 T cell receptor beta chains listed next were all sequenced from one sample in a study of blood T cell repertoires in COVID-19. Clones were read by immunoSEQ multiplex PCR, and TCRdb kept only the in-frame ones, dropping some. The sample holds about 140,000 clones, about 90% seen once. The sample comprised peripheral blood. The receptors derive from a woman older than 75 with acute or convalescent COVID-19.

This chain links TRBV24-1 with TRBJ1-5, with 10 bases identical to TRBD1. Germline V lookup: CDR1 KGHDR, CDR2 SFDVKD. The CDR3 is made up of 14 amino acids. Germline trimming cut 5 bases from V and 7 bases from J; bases unmatched to any gene: 4. As DNA, the CDR3 is TGTGCCACCAGTGGCGGGACAGGGGACCAGCCCCAGCATTTT. Amino acids: CATSGGTGDQPQHF.

This clone has just one count. V gene TRBV12-3 or TRBV12-4 combines with J gene TRBJ2-1, with D tentatively TRBD1 (6 bases). V gave up 5 bases and J gave up 9 bases, with 14 bases separating them. CDR3 length: 13 amino acids. For the CDR3, the DNA is TGTGCCAGCAGTCCCCCAGGGGCGAGTGAGCAGTTCTTC. Translation: CASSPPGASEQFF.

The chain is built from TRBV5-4 and TRBJ1-2, with D uncertain. The germline V and J ends were trimmed by 4 bases and 4 bases, with 20 bases remaining between them. Germline assignment: CDR1 SGHNT and CDR2 YYREEE (reference sequence). CDR3 length: 16 residues. The CDR3 loop reads CASSTTWAGNFYGYTF. CDR3 nucleotides: TGTGCCAGCAGCACCACCTGGGCAGGAAACTTCTATGGCTACACCTTC.

The rearrangement uses TRBV7-2 and TRBJ2-1; D unclear. The germline V gene encodes CDR1 SGHTA and CDR2 FQGNSA. V lost 1 base and J 4 bases, leaving 5 bases between the germline ends. The CDR3 is 13 amino acids. The chain's CDR3 is CASSLGLYNEQFF. The CDR3 region has the DNA TGTGCCAGCAGCTTAGGCCTATACAATGAGCAGTTCTTC.

The CDR3 coding sequence is TGTGCCTGGCGGACAACTACCTACAATGAGCAGTTCTTC. This translates into CAWRTTTYNEQFF. V usage is TRBV30 and J usage is TRBJ2-1, with D tentatively TRBD1 (5 bases). Trimming shortened V by 5 bases and J by 2 bases, and 10 bases separated the two germline ends. This CDR3 contains 13 residues. CDR1 and CDR2 from the germline V gene are GTSNPN and SVGIG (reference sequence).

This clone was counted a few times. V is TRBV7-6 and J is TRBJ1-1, with 11 bases aligning to TRBD1. Germline V lookup: CDR1 SGHVS, CDR2 FNYEAQ. The CDR3 has 16 residues. The V and J ends lost 0 bases and 3 bases, in that order; junction bases with no gene match: 3. The CDR3 nucleotides read TGTGCCAGCAGCTTAGCGCAGGGACAGGGGGACACTGAAGCTTTCTTT. Residues: CASSLAQGQGDTEAFF.

This clone was observed once. The chain carries TRBV7-9 and TRBJ1-1; TRBD1 might be the D (6 bases). V was cut by 6 bases and J by 3 bases, with 14 bases left in between. Germline V gene lookup returns CDR1 SEHNR and CDR2 FQNEAQ (reference sequence). The CDR3 is 14 residues long. CDR3 sequence reads: CASSVQGGYTEAFF. CDR3 nucleotide sequence: TGTGCCAGCAGTGTACAGGGAGGGTACACTGAAGCTTTCTTT.

The chain is built from TRBV10-2 and TRBJ2-1; 7 bases agree with TRBD2. V gave up 4 bases and J gave up 0 bases; unmatched junction bases: 3. Germline-derived CDR1 and CDR2 are WSHSY and SAAADI. The CDR3 runs 15 residues. CDR3 in DNA: TGCGCCAGCAGTGTTGGGGGGGACTCCTACAATGAGCAGTTCTTC. It encodes CASSVGGDSYNEQFF.

For the CDR3, the DNA is TGCGCCAGCAGCCCAGGGTCTTCCTACAATGAGCAGTTCTTC. Amino acids: CASSPGSSYNEQFF. This rearrangement joins TRBV5-1 to TRBJ2-1; perhaps TRBD1 as D (5 bases). The germline V and J ends were trimmed by 4 bases and 1 base, with 9 bases remaining between them. This CDR3 has 14 residues. CDR1 and CDR2 (germline): SGHRS, YFSETQ.

V usage is TRBV28 and J usage is TRBJ1-2, with TRBD1 matching over 10 bases. Germline CDR1 and CDR2: MDHEN and SYDVKM. With 3 bases clipped from V and 4 bases from J, the junction kept 5 bases outside the gene matches. The CDR3 consists of 15 residues. The CDR3 DNA follows: TGTGCCAGCAGTTTCCGGGACAGGGGAGCCTATGGCTACACCTTC. Translating it yields CASSFRDRGAYGYTF.

This clone was detected once. V is TRBV5-6 and J is TRBJ1-2; no clear D. Germline V gene sequence: CDR1 SGHDT, CDR2 YYEEEE. This CDR3 spans 14 amino acids. V lost 2 bases and J lost 0, with 8 bases in between. The chain's CDR3 is CASSFTSPNYGYTF. CDR3 nucleotides: TGTGCCAGCAGCTTCACGAGCCCTAACTATGGCTACACCTTC.

The genes are TRBV11-2 and TRBJ2-3; 10 bases match TRBD2. The germline gives CDR1 SGHAT, CDR2 FQNNGV. V lost 5 bases, J lost 8 bases, and 10 bases stayed unmatched. The CDR3 covers 15 residues. CDR3 bases: TGTGCCAGCAGCCTTAGCGGGGGGCCCGCCGTTACGCAGTATTTT. It encodes CASSLSGGPAVTQYF.

The gene calls are TRBV30 and TRBJ1-5; 10 bases line up with TRBD1. The germline V gene has CDR1 GTSNPN and CDR2 SVGIG (reference sequence). V shed 0 bases, J shed 1 base, and the junction held 6 bases outside the gene matches. CDR3 size: 17 residues. The CDR3 DNA follows: TGTGCCTGGAGTGTAGGGACAGGGGTCGGGAGCAATCAGCCCCAGCATTTT. Protein: CAWSVGTGVGSNQPQHF.

J is TRBJ2-5 and V is TRBV5-1; TRBD1 matches at 9 bases. Unmatched junction bases numbered 5, after V lost 0 bases and J lost 5 bases. Per germline, CDR1 SGHRS and CDR2 YFSETQ. The CDR3 runs 15 residues. CDR3 in amino acids: CASSLGTGDGETQYF. The CDR3 DNA is TGCGCCAGCAGCTTGGGGACAGGGGACGGCGAGACCCAGTACTTC. The variable domain in full, completed from reference TRBV5-1 and TRBJ2-5, reads KAGVTQTPRYLIKTRGQQVTLSCSPISGHRSVSWYQQTPGQGLQFLFEYFSETQRNKGNFPGRFSGRQFSNSRSEMNVSTLELGDSALYLCASSLGTGDGETQYFGPGTRLLVL.

The rearrangement links TRBV4-1 to TRBJ2-3, with TRBD2 matching over 12 bases. Germline-derived CDR1 and CDR2 are MGHRA and YSYEKL. V lost 2 bases and J lost 0; bases outside the gene matches: 3. This CDR3 contains 17 residues. The CDR3 region is CASSQRTSGTSTDTQYF. DNA for the CDR3: TGCGCCAGCAGCCAACGGACTAGCGGGACTAGCACAGATACGCAGTATTTT.

The chain links TRBV9 to TRBJ1-2; maybe TRBD1 (6 bases). The V end lost 5 bases, the J end lost 2 bases, and 34 bases lay between the germline ends. The CDR3 covers 21 residues. Germline V gene lookup returns CDR1 SGDLS and CDR2 YYNGEE. Written as DNA, the CDR3 is TGTGCCAGCAGTGAAAGCGGGGCAGGGAGAAGAGGGGGTGGAGGCAACTATGGCTACACCTTC. Translated: CASSESGAGRRGGGGNYGYTF.

The rearrangement uses TRBV5-1 and TRBJ1-1; 7 bases line up with TRBD1. The CDR3 runs 15 residues. Unmatched junction bases numbered 7, after V lost 2 bases and J lost 3 bases. Germline assignment: CDR1 SGHRS and CDR2 YFSETQ. CDR3: CASSLGDRDDTEAFF. In DNA, the CDR3 is TGCGCCAGCAGCTTAGGCGACAGGGATGACACTGAAGCTTTCTTT.

The V call is TRBV2, the J call TRBJ2-3; TRBD2 aligns across 10 bases. This CDR3 is built from 16 residues. The trim removed 5 bases at V and 3 bases at J, leaving 8 bases unmatched. Germline CDR1 reads SNHLY; CDR2 reads FYNNEI. CDR3 sequence reads: CASSTKRGGMTDTQYF. The CDR3 DNA reads TGTGCCAGCAGTACAAAGCGGGGGGGGATGACAGATACGCAGTATTTT. The entire variable domain, with the rest obtained from reference TRBV2 and TRBJ2-3, is as follows: EPEVTQTPSHQVTQMGQEVILRCVPISNHLYFYWYRQILGQKVEFLVSFYNNEISEKSEIFDDQFSVERPDGSNFTLKIRSTKLEDSAMYFCASSTKRGGMTDTQYFGPGTRLTVL.

The chain uses TRBV19 and TRBJ1-2, with D maybe TRBD1 (6 bases). CDR3 length: 11 residues. The V end lost 9 bases, the J end lost 4 bases, and 9 bases lay between the germline ends. Germline CDR1 is LNHDA and CDR2 is SQIVND (reference sequence). CDR3 in amino acids: CASGQIYGYTF. As DNA, the CDR3 is TGTGCCAGCGGACAGATCTATGGCTACACCTTC.

This clone was recorded a few times. This chain uses TRBV20-1 with TRBJ1-5, with a tentative D call TRBD1 (5 bases). Germline values: CDR1 DFQATT, CDR2 SNEGSKA (reference sequence). This CDR3 spans 13 amino acids. V was shortened by 3 bases and J by 1 base, with 7 bases between the two germline ends. The CDR3 DNA reads as TGCAGTGCTAGTAAGGGGAGCAATCAGCCCCAGCATTTT. This encodes CSASKGSNQPQHF.

The chain has TRBV3-1 (or the pseudogene TRBV3-2) and TRBJ2-5; TRBD1 agrees at 8 bases. Trimming removed 0 bases from V and 2 bases from J; junction bases left unmatched: 5. In germline, CDR1 is LGHDT, CDR2 YNNKEL (reference sequence). The CDR3 contains 16 residues. CDR3 loop: CASSQDLDRVQETQYF. CDR3 coding DNA: TGTGCCAGCAGCCAAGATTTGGACAGGGTTCAAGAGACCCAGTACTTC.

The chain recombines TRBV9 with TRBJ2-2, with 8 nucleotides matching TRBD1. The germline V gene encodes CDR1 SGDLS and CDR2 YYNGEE. Trimming took 4 bases from V and 4 from J; bases not matched to a gene: 9. This CDR3 has 16 amino acids. For the CDR3, the DNA is TGTGCCAGCAGCCAATTAGGACAGGGTGGCACCGGGGAGCTGTTTTTT. This gives the protein CASSQLGQGGTGELFF.